This T cell receptor (beta chain) is from a study of identical twins. Broader study findings: Invariant cells of the MAIT and iNKT types might have partly distorted the zero-insertion analyses. Those out-of-frame alpha sequences shared by twins showed an excess of low generation probability.

This clonotype was detected a few times. What it recognizes is unknown. MiXCR was run by TCRdb on the 5' RACE reads, yielding one entry per CDR3 protein. The sample has more than 600,000 distinct CDR3 sequences, 15% to 20% seen once. Per germline, CDR1 MNHEY and CDR2 SMNVEV (reference sequence). V was pared by 10 bases and J by 6 bases, with 8 bases between. CDR3 length: 10 residues. This sample was also put to use in a study of T cells expressing NK-cell markers.

Sequences were obtained from PBMCs. The genes are TRBV27 and TRBJ2-3; tentatively, D is TRBD1 or TRBD2 (5 bases each). The clonotype originates from a woman between 18 and 30 years old in good health. The CDR3 region is CATWGDTQYF. The DNA of the CDR3 is TGTGCCACTTGGGGGGATACGCAGTATTTT.